This TCR beta chain was profiled in a study of blood T cell repertoires in COVID-19. In the study overall: The analysed material was cDNA or gDNA that came from T cells, B-cell-depleted T cells, or PBMCs.

How the authors handled the data: Counts of nucleated cells, estimated from reference gene primer amplification, were obtained. Clones were sequenced by immunoSEQ multiplex PCR, and TCRdb holds only the in-frame ones, with some missing. V, J and clone size are taken as reported in that table, and D and trimming were inferred from the DNA itself. The table lists about 67,000 clones, roughly 85% of them singletons. Germline V lookup: CDR1 LNHNV, CDR2 YYDKDF (reference sequence). The CDR3 has 12 amino acids. V lost 2 bases and J 4 bases, leaving 6 bases between the germline ends. The J gene is TRBJ2-7, the V gene TRBV15; a weak D match, TRBD2 (5 bases). The sequence came from a human donor in a cohort sampled during active COVID-19. What was sequenced was peripheral blood. CDR3 DNA: TGTGCCACCAGCAGACCGGGGTACGAGCAGTACTTC. This encodes CATSRPGYEQYF. Variable domain in full (rest from reference TRBV15 and TRBJ2-7): DAMVIQNPRYQVTQFGKPVTLSCSQTLNHNVMYWYQQKSSQAPKLLFHYYDKDFNNEADTPDNFQSRRPNTSFCFLDIRSPGLGDTAMYLCATSRPGYEQYFGPGTRLTVT.